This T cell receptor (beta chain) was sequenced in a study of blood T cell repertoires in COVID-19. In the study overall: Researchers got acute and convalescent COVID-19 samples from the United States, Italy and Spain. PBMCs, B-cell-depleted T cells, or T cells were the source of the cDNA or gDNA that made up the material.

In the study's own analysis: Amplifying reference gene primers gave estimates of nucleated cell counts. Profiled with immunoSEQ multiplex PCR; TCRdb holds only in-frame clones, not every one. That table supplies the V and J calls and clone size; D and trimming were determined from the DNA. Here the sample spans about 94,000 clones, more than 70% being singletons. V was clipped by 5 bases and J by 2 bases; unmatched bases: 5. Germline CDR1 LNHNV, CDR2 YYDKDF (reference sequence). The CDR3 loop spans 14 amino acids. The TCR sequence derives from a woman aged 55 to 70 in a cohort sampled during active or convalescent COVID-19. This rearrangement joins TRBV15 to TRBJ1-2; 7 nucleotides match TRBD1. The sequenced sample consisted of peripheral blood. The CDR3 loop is CATSPGTVNYGYTF. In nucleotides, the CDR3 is TGTGCCACCAGCCCCGGGACAGTCAACTATGGCTACACCTTC.